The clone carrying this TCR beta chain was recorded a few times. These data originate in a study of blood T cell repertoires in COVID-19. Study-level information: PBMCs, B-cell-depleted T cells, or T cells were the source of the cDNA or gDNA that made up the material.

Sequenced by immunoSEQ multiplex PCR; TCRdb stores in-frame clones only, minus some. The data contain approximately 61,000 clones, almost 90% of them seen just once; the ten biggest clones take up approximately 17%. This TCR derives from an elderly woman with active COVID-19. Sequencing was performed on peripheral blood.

This chain's CDR3 is CASARQGAGTEAFF. Written as DNA, the CDR3 is TGTGCCAGCGCAAGACAGGGGGCGGGCACTGAAGCTTTCTTT. This chain connects TRBV6-6 to TRBJ1-1; 10 positions match TRBD1. In germline, CDR1 is MNHNY, CDR2 SVGAGI (reference sequence). V lost 8 bases, J lost 4 bases, and 7 bases stayed unmatched. The CDR3 runs 14 residues.